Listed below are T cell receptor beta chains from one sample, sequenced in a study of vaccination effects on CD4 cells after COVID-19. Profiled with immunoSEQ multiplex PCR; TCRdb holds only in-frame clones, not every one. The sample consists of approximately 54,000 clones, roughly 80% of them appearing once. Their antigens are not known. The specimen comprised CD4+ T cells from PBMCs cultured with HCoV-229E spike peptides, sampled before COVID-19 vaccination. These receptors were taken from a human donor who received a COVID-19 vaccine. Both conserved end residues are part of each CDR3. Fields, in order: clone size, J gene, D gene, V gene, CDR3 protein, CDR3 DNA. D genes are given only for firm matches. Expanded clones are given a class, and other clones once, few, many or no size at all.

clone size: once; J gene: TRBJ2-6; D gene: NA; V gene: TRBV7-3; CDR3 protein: CASSPDLTGANVLTF; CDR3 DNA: TGTGCCAGCAGCCCCGACCTCACTGGGGCCAACGTCCTGACTTTC
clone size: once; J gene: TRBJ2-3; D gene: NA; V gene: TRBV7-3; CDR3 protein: CASSLLVWGDTQYF; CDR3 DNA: TGTGCCAGCAGCTTATTGGTTTGGGGAGATACGCAGTATTTT
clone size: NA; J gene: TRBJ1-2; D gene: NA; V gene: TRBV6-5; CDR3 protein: CASSIQGYNYGYTF; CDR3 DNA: TGTGCCAGCAGTATACAGGGATATAACTATGGCTACACCTTC
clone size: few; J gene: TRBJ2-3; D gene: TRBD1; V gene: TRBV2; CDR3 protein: CASSNRGSTDTQYF; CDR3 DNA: TGTGCCAGCAGCAACAGGGGGAGCACAGATACGCAGTATTTT
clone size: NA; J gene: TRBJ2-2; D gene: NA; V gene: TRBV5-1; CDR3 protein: CASSLTGGGRAGELFF; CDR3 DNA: TGCGCCAGCAGCTTGACGGGGGGCGGACGGGCCGGGGAGCTGTTTTTT
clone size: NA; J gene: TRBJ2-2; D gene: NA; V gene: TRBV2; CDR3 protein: CASINSRGNTGELFF; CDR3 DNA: TGTGCCAGCATCAATTCCAGGGGGAACACCGGGGAGCTGTTTTTT
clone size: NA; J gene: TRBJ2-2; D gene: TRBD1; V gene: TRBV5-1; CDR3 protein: CASCGTGNTGELFF; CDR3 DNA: TGCGCCAGCTGCGGGACAGGGAACACCGGGGAGCTGTTTTTT
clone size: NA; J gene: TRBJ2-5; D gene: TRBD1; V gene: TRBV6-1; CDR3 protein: CASSEAWDRDETQYF; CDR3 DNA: TGTGCCAGCAGTGAAGCGTGGGACAGGGACGAGACCCAGTACTTC
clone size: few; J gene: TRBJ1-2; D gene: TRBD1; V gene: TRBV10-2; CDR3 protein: CATDATGYGYGYTF; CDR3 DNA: TGCGCCACCGACGCGACAGGGTATGGCTATGGCTACACCTTC
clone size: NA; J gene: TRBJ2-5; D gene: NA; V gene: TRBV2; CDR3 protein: CASRPTVYQETQYF; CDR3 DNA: TGTGCCAGCAGGCCGACGGTTTACCAAGAGACCCAGTACTTC
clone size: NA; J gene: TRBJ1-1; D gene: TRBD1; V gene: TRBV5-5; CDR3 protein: CASSWGQGKNTEAFF; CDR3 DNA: TGTGCCAGCAGCTGGGGACAGGGGAAGAACACTGAAGCTTTCTTT
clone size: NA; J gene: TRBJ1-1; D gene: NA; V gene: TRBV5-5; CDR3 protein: CASSFWGAEAFF; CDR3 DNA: TGTGCCAGCAGCTTCTGGGGAGCTGAAGCTTTCTTT
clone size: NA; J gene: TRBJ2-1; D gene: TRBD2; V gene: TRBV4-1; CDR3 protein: CASSRSDHLAGVWNEQFF; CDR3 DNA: TGCGCCAGCAGCAGGTCGGACCACCTAGCGGGGGTATGGAATGAGCAGTTCTTC
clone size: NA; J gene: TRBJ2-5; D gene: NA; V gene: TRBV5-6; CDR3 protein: CASSTYHIETQYF; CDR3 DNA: TGTGCCAGCAGCACGTATCACATAGAGACCCAGTACTTC
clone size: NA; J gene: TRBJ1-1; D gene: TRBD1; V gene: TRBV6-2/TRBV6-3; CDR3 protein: CASSDRVFTEAFF; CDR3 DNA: TGTGCCAGCAGTGACAGGGTGTTCACTGAAGCTTTCTTT
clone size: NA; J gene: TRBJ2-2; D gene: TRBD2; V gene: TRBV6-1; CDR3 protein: CASSDTSGVLRIGELFF; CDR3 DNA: TGTGCCAGCAGTGATACTAGCGGGGTATTGAGAATCGGGGAGCTGTTTTTT
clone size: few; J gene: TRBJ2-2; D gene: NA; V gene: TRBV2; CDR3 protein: CASSELRELFF; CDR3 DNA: TGTGCCAGCAGTGAATTACGGGAGCTGTTTTTT
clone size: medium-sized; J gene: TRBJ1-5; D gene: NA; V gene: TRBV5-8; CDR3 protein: CASSLGQKINQPQHF; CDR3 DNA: TGTGCCAGCAGCCTCGGACAGAAAATCAATCAGCCCCAGCATTTT
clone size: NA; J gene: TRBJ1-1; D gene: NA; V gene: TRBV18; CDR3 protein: CASSPGPRNTEAFF; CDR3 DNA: TGTGCCAGCTCACCCGGACCCCGGAACACTGAAGCTTTCTTT
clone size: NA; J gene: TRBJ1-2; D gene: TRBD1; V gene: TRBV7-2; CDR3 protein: CASSLTGGFGYGYTF; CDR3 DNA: TGTGCCAGCAGCTTAACAGGGGGCTTTGGCTATGGCTACACCTTC
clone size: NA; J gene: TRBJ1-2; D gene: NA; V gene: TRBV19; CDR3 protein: CASQERIHGYTF; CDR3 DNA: TGTGCCAGTCAGGAGCGGATCCATGGCTACACCTTC
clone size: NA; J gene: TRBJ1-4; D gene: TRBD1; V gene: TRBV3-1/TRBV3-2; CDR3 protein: CASSPRTGTEKLFF; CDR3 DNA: TGTGCCAGCAGCCCCCGGACAGGGACTGAAAAACTGTTTTTT
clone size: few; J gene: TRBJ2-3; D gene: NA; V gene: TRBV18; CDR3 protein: CASSPSDTQYF; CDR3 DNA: TGTGCCAGCTCACCATCAGATACGCAGTATTTT
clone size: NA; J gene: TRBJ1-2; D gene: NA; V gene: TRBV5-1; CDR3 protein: CASSLGEPGDGYTF; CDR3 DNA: TGCGCCAGCAGCTTGGGGGAGCCTGGCGATGGCTACACCTTC
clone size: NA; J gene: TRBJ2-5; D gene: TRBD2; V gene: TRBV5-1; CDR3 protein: CASSLGTMREQETQYF; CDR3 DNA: TGCGCCAGCAGTCTTGGGACTATGCGGGAACAAGAGACCCAGTACTTC
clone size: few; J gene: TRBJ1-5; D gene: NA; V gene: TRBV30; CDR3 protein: CAWSELRGGQPQHF; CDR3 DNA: TGTGCCTGGAGTGAACTCAGGGGTGGCCAGCCCCAGCATTTT
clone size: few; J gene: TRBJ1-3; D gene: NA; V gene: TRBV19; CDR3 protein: CASTRTAGNTIYF; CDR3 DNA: TGTGCCAGTACCCGGACGGCTGGAAACACCATATATTTT
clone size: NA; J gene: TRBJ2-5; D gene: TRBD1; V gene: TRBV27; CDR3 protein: CASSLYREGARETQYF; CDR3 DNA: TGTGCCAGCAGTTTATACCGTGAGGGGGCTCGGGAGACCCAGTACTTC
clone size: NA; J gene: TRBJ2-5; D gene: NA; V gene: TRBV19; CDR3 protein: CASSIARGIETQYF; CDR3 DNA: TGTGCCAGTAGTATAGCTCGGGGAATAGAGACCCAGTACTTC
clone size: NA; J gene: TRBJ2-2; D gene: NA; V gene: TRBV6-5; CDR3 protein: CASSYVQRTGELFF; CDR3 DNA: TGTGCCAGCAGTTATGTTCAAAGGACCGGGGAGCTGTTTTTT
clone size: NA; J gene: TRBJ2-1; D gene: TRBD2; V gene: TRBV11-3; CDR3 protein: CASSLDFRGGDNEQFF; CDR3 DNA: TGTGCCAGCAGCTTAGATTTCCGGGGGGGCGACAATGAGCAGTTCTTC
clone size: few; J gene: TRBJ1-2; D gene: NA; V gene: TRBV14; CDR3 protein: CASSQSRNYGYTF; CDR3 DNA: TGTGCCAGCAGCCAATCAAGGAACTATGGCTACACCTTC
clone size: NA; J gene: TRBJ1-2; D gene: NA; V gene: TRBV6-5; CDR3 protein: CASRLGTANGYTF; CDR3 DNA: TGTGCCAGCAGACTGGGGACGGCCAATGGCTACACCTTC
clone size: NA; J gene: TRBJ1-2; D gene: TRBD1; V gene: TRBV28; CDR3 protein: CASSSGTGLPRDYGYTF; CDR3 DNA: TGTGCCAGCAGTTCCGGGACAGGACTCCCGAGGGACTATGGCTACACCTTC
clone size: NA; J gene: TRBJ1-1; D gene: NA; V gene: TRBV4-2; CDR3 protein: CASSLNRGSTEAFF; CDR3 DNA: TGTGCCAGTTCTCTAAACCGGGGTTCCACTGAAGCTTTCTTT
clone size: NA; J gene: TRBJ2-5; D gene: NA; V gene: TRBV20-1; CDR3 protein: CSAGFGETQYF; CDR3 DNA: TGCAGTGCTGGATTCGGAGAGACCCAGTACTTC
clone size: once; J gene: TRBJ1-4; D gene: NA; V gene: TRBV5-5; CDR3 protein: CASSRNRAGEKLFF; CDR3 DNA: TGTGCCAGCAGCCGAAACAGGGCGGGCGAAAAACTGTTTTTT
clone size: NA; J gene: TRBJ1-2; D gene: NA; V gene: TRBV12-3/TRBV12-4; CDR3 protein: CASSFRAWDGYTF; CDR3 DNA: TGTGCCAGCAGTTTCCGGGCCTGGGATGGCTACACCTTC
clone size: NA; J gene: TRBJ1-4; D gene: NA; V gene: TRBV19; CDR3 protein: CASSIGFGVETDEKLFF; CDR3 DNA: TGTGCCAGTAGTATCGGGTTTGGTGTGGAGACAGATGAAAAACTGTTTTTT
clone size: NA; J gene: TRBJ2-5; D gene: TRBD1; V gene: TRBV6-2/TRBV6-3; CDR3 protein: CASSLRGPETQYF; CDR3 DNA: TGTGCCAGCAGTCTCAGGGGGCCAGAGACCCAGTACTTC
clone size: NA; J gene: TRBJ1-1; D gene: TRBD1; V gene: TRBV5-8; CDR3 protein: CASSWRQGTNTEAFF; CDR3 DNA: TGTGCCAGCAGCTGGAGACAGGGGACGAACACTGAAGCTTTCTTT
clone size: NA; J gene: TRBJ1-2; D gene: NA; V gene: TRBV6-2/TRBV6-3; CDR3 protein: CASSQQGDYGYTF; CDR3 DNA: TGTGCCAGCAGCCAACAGGGAGACTATGGCTACACCTTC
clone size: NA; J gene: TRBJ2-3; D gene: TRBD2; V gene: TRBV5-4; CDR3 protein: CASSLEWGGEKDTQYF; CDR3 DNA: TGTGCCAGCAGCCTAGAATGGGGAGGGGAGAAAGATACGCAGTATTTT
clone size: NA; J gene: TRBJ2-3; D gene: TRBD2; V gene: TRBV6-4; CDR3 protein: CASSPVLAGGPDTQYF; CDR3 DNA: TGTGCCAGCAGCCCGGTCCTAGCGGGGGGTCCAGATACGCAGTATTTT
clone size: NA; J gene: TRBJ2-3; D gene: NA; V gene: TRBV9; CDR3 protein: CASSAAMGDTQYF; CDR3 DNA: TGTGCCAGCAGCGCCGCAATGGGAGATACGCAGTATTTT
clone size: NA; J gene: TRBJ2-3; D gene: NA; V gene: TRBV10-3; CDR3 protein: CAAGRRGPTDTQYF; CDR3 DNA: TGTGCCGCCGGCCGGCGGGGGCCCACAGATACGCAGTATTTT
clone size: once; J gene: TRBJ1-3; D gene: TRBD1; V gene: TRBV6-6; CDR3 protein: CASSPGRDRGIGNTIYF; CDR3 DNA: TGTGCCAGCAGTCCAGGGAGGGACAGGGGAATAGGAAACACCATATATTTT